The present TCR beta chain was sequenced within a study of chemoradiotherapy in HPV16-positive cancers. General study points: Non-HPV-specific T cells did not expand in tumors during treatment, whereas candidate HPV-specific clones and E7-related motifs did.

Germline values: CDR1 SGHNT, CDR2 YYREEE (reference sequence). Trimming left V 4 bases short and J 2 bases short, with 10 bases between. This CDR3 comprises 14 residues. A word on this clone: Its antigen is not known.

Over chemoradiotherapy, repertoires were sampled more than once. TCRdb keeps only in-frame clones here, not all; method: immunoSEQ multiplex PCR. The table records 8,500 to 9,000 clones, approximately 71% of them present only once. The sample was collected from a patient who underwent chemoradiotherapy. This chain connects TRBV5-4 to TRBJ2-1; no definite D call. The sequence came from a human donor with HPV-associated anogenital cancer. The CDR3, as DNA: TGTGCCAGCAGCCCCCTGGGCCCCTACAATGAGCAGTTCTTC. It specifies CASSPLGPYNEQFF. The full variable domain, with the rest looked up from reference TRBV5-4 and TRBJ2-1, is ETGVTQSPTHLIKTRGQQVTLRCSSQSGHNTVSWYQQALGQGPQFIFQYYREEENGRGNFPPRFSGLQFPNYSSELNVNALELDDSALYLCASSPLGPYNEQFFGPGTRLTVL.